What follows are 20 T cell receptor beta chains derived from one specimen sequenced in a study of shared clonotypes between healthy human individuals. Generated by immunoSEQ multiplex PCR, the TCRdb table keeps only in-frame clones and is missing some. The sample contains about 380,000 clones, around 96% of which appear only once. The sequencing sample was made of memory CD8+ T cells sorted from blood. Subset given: CD45RO+ cells pooled with CCR7-negative TemRA cells. These receptors all come from a man between 25 and 39 years old in good health.

V and J are TRBV5-4 and TRBJ1-2; no clear D gene. CDR3 length: 13 amino acids. V was clipped by 1 base and J by 7 bases, with 11 bases between them. CDR1 is SGHNT and CDR2 is YYREEE in the germline V gene (reference sequence). CDR3 residues: CASSLSPGVGYTF. Here the CDR3 DNA reads TGTGCCAGCAGCTTGAGTCCTGGGGTTGGCTACACCTTC.

V is TRBV11-3 and J is TRBJ2-7; D remains ambiguous. CDR1 SGHNT and CDR2 YENEEA come from the germline V gene. The V and J ends lost 3 bases and 0 bases respectively, with 12 bases between them. The CDR3 consists of 15 residues. The CDR3 spells CASSLFYGSSYEQYF. The DNA of the CDR3 is TGTGCCAGCAGCTTGTTCTACGGGTCCTCCTACGAGCAGTACTTC. Drawing the rest from reference TRBV11-3 and TRBJ2-7, the complete variable domain is EAGVVQSPRYKIIEKKQPVAFWCNPISGHNTLYWYLQNLGQGPELLIRYENEEAVDDSQLPKDRFSAERLKGVDSTLKIQPAELGDSAVYLCASSLFYGSSYEQYFGPGTRLTVT.

The chain has TRBV6-6 and TRBJ2-3; 9 bases match TRBD2. Germline trimming cut 6 bases from V and 6 bases from J; bases unmatched to any gene: 4. This CDR3 is built from 13 residues. CDR1 and CDR2 (germline): MNHNY, SVGAGI (reference sequence). The CDR3 coding sequence is TGTGCCAGCAGGCGGGAGGGCCGGGATACGCAGTATTTT. Its translation: CASRREGRDTQYF.

V and J are TRBV9 and TRBJ2-7, with D uncertain. Looked up from germline, CDR1 is SGDLS and CDR2 is YYNGEE. Between the trimmed V and J ends, which lost 0 bases and 0 bases, there was a span of 10 bases. The CDR3 sequence is 15 residues long. CDR3: CASSVDSESSYEQYF. For the CDR3, the DNA is TGTGCCAGCAGCGTAGACAGCGAAAGCTCCTACGAGCAGTACTTC.

V is TRBV6-5 and J is TRBJ2-7; D ambiguous. CDR3 length: 13 amino acids. Germline CDR1 reads MNHEY; CDR2 reads SVGAGI. V was trimmed by 5 bases and J by 2 bases, leaving 10 bases between them. DNA of the CDR3: TGTGCCAGCAGTCTCGGCAAAACCTACGAGCAGTACTTC. This gives the protein CASSLGKTYEQYF.

The rearrangement joins TRBV4-2 to TRBJ2-5; D remains unclear. Deletions cut 1 base from V and 4 bases from J, with 4 bases between. The CDR3 covers 12 residues. Germline V CDR1 and CDR2: LGHNA, YNFKEQ. As DNA, the CDR3 is TGTGCCAGCAGCCAAGCGGGAGAGACCCAGTACTTC. Its protein is CASSQAGETQYF.

This chain uses TRBV7-9 with TRBJ2-1, with D perhaps matching TRBD1 (5 bases). V shed 4 bases and J shed 1 base, with 8 bases lying between them. The CDR3 is 14 amino acids. Per the germline V gene, CDR1 is SEHNR and CDR2 is FQNEAQ (reference sequence). For the CDR3, the DNA is TGTGCCAGCAGCTGGGGCCGGTCCTACAATGAGCAGTTCTTC. Protein product: CASSWGRSYNEQFF.

The chain employs TRBV6-1 and TRBJ1-6; 7 bases fit TRBD1. The V and J ends lost 6 bases and 0 bases, in that order; junction bases with no gene match: 5. CDR1 is MNHNS and CDR2 is SASEGT in the germline V gene. The CDR3 contains 16 residues. CDR3 protein: CASREQGSSYNSPLHF. The CDR3 DNA reads TGTGCCAGCAGGGAACAGGGGAGCTCCTATAATTCACCCCTCCACTTT.

The chain joins TRBV18 to TRBJ1-1; 10 bases map to TRBD1. CDR3 length: 16 residues. Per the germline V gene, CDR1 is KGHSH and CDR2 is LQKENI. The junction had 10 bases not matched to a gene; V was cut back by 3 bases and J by 6 bases. CDR3 nucleotides: TGTGCCAGCTCACCTATACCCATGGGACAGGGGCCTGAAGCTTTCTTT. This gives the protein CASSPIPMGQGPEAFF.

The chain joins TRBV6-1 to TRBJ2-7, with 7 bases fitting TRBD1. V was clipped by 5 bases and J by 3 bases; unmatched bases: 10. Germline-derived CDR1 and CDR2 are MNHNS and SASEGT. The CDR3 is 15 amino acids. CDR3 sequence reads: CASSNRQGMNYEQYF. The CDR3 coding sequence is TGTGCCAGCAGTAACCGACAGGGAATGAACTACGAGCAGTACTTC.

The V and J genes are TRBV6-1 and TRBJ2-5, with D perhaps TRBD1 (5 bases). The CDR3 length is 12 residues. Germline lookup yields CDR1 MNHNS and CDR2 SASEGT. V lost 8 bases to trimming and J lost 2 bases, with 9 bases between them. The DNA for the CDR3 is TGTGCCAGCGGACATTTACAAGAGACCCAGTACTTC. Residues: CASGHLQETQYF.

CDR3 loop: CASSLGQGNSPLHF. The CDR3 DNA sequence: TGTGCCAGCAGCTTGGGACAGGGGAATTCACCCCTCCACTTT. The rearrangement links TRBV5-6 to TRBJ1-6, with 8 bases aligning to TRBD1. Germline CDR1 SGHDT, CDR2 YYEEEE. Germline trimming cut 0 bases from V and 7 bases from J; bases unmatched to any gene: 0. This CDR3 has 14 amino acids.

This clone was picked up one time. The chain uses TRBV7-8 and TRBJ2-7, with D possibly TRBD1 on 6 matching bases. Trimming took 2 bases from V and 3 from J, leaving 14 bases between them. Germline loops: CDR1 SGHVS, CDR2 FQNEAQ. The length of the CDR3 is 15 residues. CDR3 protein: CASSLRSGDVYEQYF. In nucleotides, the CDR3 is TGTGCCAGCAGCTTAAGGTCAGGGGACGTCTACGAGCAGTACTTC.

The gene calls are TRBV19 and TRBJ1-5; D may be TRBD1 (5 bases). Trimming removed 3 bases from V and 1 base from J, with 13 bases in between. CDR3 length: 16 amino acids. Germline V gene lookup returns CDR1 LNHDA and CDR2 SQIVND (reference sequence). Here the CDR3 reads CASSMKSRDSNQPQHF. The CDR3 bases are TGTGCCAGTAGTATGAAGTCCAGGGACAGCAATCAGCCCCAGCATTTT.

This clone occurred once. The V call is TRBV9, the J call TRBJ2-1; 9 bases agree with TRBD2. Germline trimming cut 0 bases from V and 7 bases from J; bases unmatched to any gene: 5. Germline loops: CDR1 SGDLS, CDR2 YYNGEE. This CDR3 has 15 residues. The DNA of the CDR3 is TGTGCCAGCAGCGTAGTGCCTAGCGGGATTAATGAGCAGTTCTTC. The encoded protein is CASSVVPSGINEQFF.

The rearrangement links TRBV30 to TRBJ1-2; TRBD1 agrees at 8 bases. The CDR3 runs to 13 residues. Germline CDR1 is GTSNPN and CDR2 is SVGIG (reference sequence). Trimming removed 2 bases from V and 8 bases from J; junction bases left unmatched: 7. CDR3 nucleotides: TGTGCCTGGAGTTTTGCGACAGGGGTCGGCTACACCTTC. The encoded protein is CAWSFATGVGYTF.

V is TRBV7-2 and J is TRBJ2-7; the match to TRBD2 covers 15 bases. Trimming cost V 0 bases and J 3 bases; bases outside gene matches: 9. Germline values: CDR1 SGHTA, CDR2 FQGNSA. The CDR3 has 19 residues. The CDR3 region is CASSLAGGLAGGPNYEQYF. CDR3 nucleotides: TGTGCCAGCAGCTTAGCGGGAGGACTAGCGGGAGGGCCTAACTACGAGCAGTACTTC.

This rearrangement joins TRBV28 to TRBJ1-5, with D possibly matching TRBD1 (5 bases). The CDR3 is 14 amino acids. Per germline, CDR1 MDHEN and CDR2 SYDVKM. Trimming cost V 6 bases and J 7 bases, with 16 bases left between them. The CDR3 DNA reads as TGTGCCAGCAGCCTCATTAGGGGAGGACAGCCCCAGCATTTT. The encoded protein is CASSLIRGGQPQHF. The whole variable domain, remainder taken from reference TRBV28 and TRBJ1-5, is DVKVTQSSRYLVKRTGEKVFLECVQDMDHENMFWYRQDPGLGLRLIYFSYDVKMKEKGDIPEGYSVSREKKERFSLILESASTNQTSMYLCASSLIRGGQPQHFGDGTRLSIL.

This chain links TRBV18 with TRBJ2-5; TRBD1 aligns across 9 bases. Germline V gives CDR1 KGHSH, CDR2 LQKENI. The CDR3 sequence is 15 residues long. V shed 2 bases and J 7 bases; nucleotides not matched to a gene: 8. The CDR3 DNA reads TGTGCCAGCTCACCATGGACAGGGGCTGAGGGGACCCAGTACTTC. Translated, it gives CASSPWTGAEGTQYF.

This clone was found once. The rearrangement joins TRBV28 to TRBJ1-5; D might be TRBD1 (5 bases). Trimming left V 5 bases short and J 0 bases short, with 14 bases between. The CDR3 runs 16 residues. The germline gives CDR1 MDHEN, CDR2 SYDVKM. CDR3 sequence: CASSPGTSPSNQPQHF. In DNA form, the CDR3 reads TGTGCCAGCAGTCCAGGGACCTCTCCTAGCAATCAGCCCCAGCATTTT.